A selection of T cell receptor beta chains follows, all from one sample in a study of blood T cell repertoires in COVID-19. Method: immunoSEQ multiplex PCR; TCRdb's copy keeps in-frame clones and lacks some. The table includes 350,000 or so clones, about 88% detected once. Input material: PBMCs or T cells enriched from blood (not recorded which). The receptor set was obtained from a woman under 40 who had been exposed to COVID-19. The CDR3 runs from the conserved cysteine through the conserved F or W. The D gene is left open where the match is weak. Not every row has a clone size; where given, it reads once, few, many or a size class.

d_call: -
j_call: TRBJ1-2
v_call: TRBV14
clone_size: -
cdr3_nt: TGTGCCAGCAGCCAAGATTGGCAGGTCAACTATGGCTACACCTTC
cdr3_aa: CASSQDWQVNYGYTF

d_call: TRBD2
j_call: TRBJ2-7
v_call: TRBV19
clone_size: -
cdr3_nt: TGTGCCAGTAGGGGGCAACCCAGCGGGAGGCCCAACTACTCCTACGAGCAGTACTTC
cdr3_aa: CASRGQPSGRPNYSYEQYF

d_call: -
j_call: TRBJ2-3
v_call: TRBV6-5
clone_size: -
cdr3_nt: TGTGCCAGCAGGGATTCGGGAGTAGTGGCAGATACGCAGTATTTT
cdr3_aa: CASRDSGVVADTQYF

d_call: TRBD1
j_call: TRBJ1-6
v_call: TRBV2
clone_size: -
cdr3_nt: TGTGCCAGCAGTTACGACAGGGGTAATTCACCCCTCCACTTT
cdr3_aa: CASSYDRGNSPLHF

d_call: -
j_call: TRBJ2-3
v_call: TRBV2
clone_size: -
cdr3_nt: TGTGCCAGCAGTGAGAGCGGGTTCACAGATACGCAGTATTTT
cdr3_aa: CASSESGFTDTQYF

d_call: TRBD2
j_call: TRBJ2-2
v_call: TRBV28
clone_size: -
cdr3_nt: TGTGCCAGCAGTTTATTACTAGCGGGGGGAACCGGGGAGCTGTTTTTT
cdr3_aa: CASSLLLAGGTGELFF

d_call: -
j_call: TRBJ1-3
v_call: TRBV2
clone_size: -
cdr3_nt: TGTGCCAGCCCCCCACCGCAGGCCGTTGGAAACACCATATATTTT
cdr3_aa: CASPPPQAVGNTIYF

d_call: TRBD1
j_call: TRBJ1-2
v_call: TRBV3-1/TRBV3-2
clone_size: few
cdr3_nt: TGTGCCAGCAGCCAATTAGACAGGGGCGACTATGGCTACACCTTC
cdr3_aa: CASSQLDRGDYGYTF

d_call: -
j_call: TRBJ1-3
v_call: TRBV6-2/TRBV6-3
clone_size: -
cdr3_nt: TGTGCCAGCAGTTACGCGGGGCCGTGGAAGAACGCCATATATTTT
cdr3_aa: CASSYAGPWKNAIYF

d_call: -
j_call: TRBJ2-3
v_call: TRBV2
clone_size: -
cdr3_nt: TGTGCCAGCAGTGAAGGTCTAGCGAGGGCCCTAACAGATACGCAGTATTTT
cdr3_aa: CASSEGLARALTDTQYF

d_call: -
j_call: TRBJ1-3
v_call: TRBV5-1
clone_size: -
cdr3_nt: TGCGCCAGCAGCTTGTCTGCGGCGGGAAACACCATATATTTT
cdr3_aa: CASSLSAAGNTIYF

d_call: TRBD2
j_call: TRBJ2-7
v_call: TRBV3-1/TRBV3-2
clone_size: -
cdr3_nt: TGTGCCAGCAGCCAATATAAGACTTTGGGCCTCGGGGGGTCGGCCTACGAGCAGTACTTC
cdr3_aa: CASSQYKTLGLGGSAYEQYF

d_call: TRBD2
j_call: TRBJ2-7
v_call: TRBV20-1
clone_size: -
cdr3_nt: TGCAGTGCTAGTGACCCCCTAGCGGGGTACTACGAGCAGTACTTC
cdr3_aa: CSASDPLAGYYEQYF

d_call: TRBD1
j_call: TRBJ1-4
v_call: TRBV6-5
clone_size: -
cdr3_nt: TGTGCCAGCAGTTACTGGGACAGGGGAAATGAAAAACTGTTTTTT
cdr3_aa: CASSYWDRGNEKLFF

d_call: TRBD2
j_call: TRBJ2-1
v_call: TRBV7-6
clone_size: -
cdr3_nt: TGTGCCAGCAGCTTACCCCTAGCGGGCAACAATGAGCAGTTCTTC
cdr3_aa: CASSLPLAGNNEQFF

d_call: -
j_call: TRBJ1-4
v_call: TRBV6-1
clone_size: -
cdr3_nt: TGTGCCAGCAGTGAACCTGCGGACTGGGATGAAAAACTGTTTTTT
cdr3_aa: CASSEPADWDEKLFF

d_call: -
j_call: TRBJ2-3
v_call: TRBV23-1
clone_size: -
cdr3_nt: TGCGCCAGCAGTCAATCGTGGTCGGCAGGGCCAGATACGCAGTATTTT
cdr3_aa: CASSQSWSAGPDTQYF

d_call: -
j_call: TRBJ2-7
v_call: TRBV19
clone_size: -
cdr3_nt: TGTGCCAGTAGCCCAGAGGGTGTAACCTACGAGCAGTACTTC
cdr3_aa: CASSPEGVTYEQYF

d_call: -
j_call: TRBJ2-1
v_call: TRBV28
clone_size: -
cdr3_nt: TGTGCCAGCAGTCTGACCCTAGGTTCCAATGAGCAGTTCTTC
cdr3_aa: CASSLTLGSNEQFF

d_call: TRBD1
j_call: TRBJ2-7
v_call: TRBV12-5
clone_size: -
cdr3_nt: TGTGCTAGTGGTATAGGACAGGGAACCTACGAGCAGTACTTC
cdr3_aa: CASGIGQGTYEQYF

d_call: -
j_call: TRBJ2-7
v_call: TRBV27
clone_size: -
cdr3_nt: TGTGCCAGCAGTTTTGGGCGACCCCCAGGCGAGCAGTACTTC
cdr3_aa: CASSFGRPPGEQYF

d_call: -
j_call: TRBJ1-6
v_call: TRBV5-1
clone_size: once
cdr3_nt: TGCGCCAGCAGCTTCACAGGGAGCTCCTATAATTCACCCCTCCACTTT
cdr3_aa: CASSFTGSSYNSPLHF

d_call: -
j_call: TRBJ1-4
v_call: TRBV5-5
clone_size: -
cdr3_nt: TGTGCCAGCAGCTTGGGCGCAACTAATGAAAAACTGTTTTTT
cdr3_aa: CASSLGATNEKLFF

d_call: TRBD2
j_call: TRBJ2-3
v_call: TRBV5-6
clone_size: once
cdr3_nt: TGTGCCGCGGGAGTTGGTACAGATACGCAGTATTTT
cdr3_aa: CAAGVGTDTQYF

d_call: TRBD1
j_call: TRBJ1-1
v_call: TRBV29-1
clone_size: -
cdr3_nt: TGCAGCGTAGGACAGGGGAAGAACACTGAAGCTTTCTTT
cdr3_aa: CSVGQGKNTEAFF

d_call: TRBD1
j_call: TRBJ2-7
v_call: TRBV5-4
clone_size: -
cdr3_nt: TGTGCCAGCAGCTCCGGACAGGGGCGGGACGAGCAGTACTTC
cdr3_aa: CASSSGQGRDEQYF

d_call: TRBD2
j_call: TRBJ2-5
v_call: TRBV13
clone_size: few
cdr3_nt: TGTGCCAGCAGCTTAGTCGGACTAGCGGGAGTAGGAGAGACCCAGTACTTC
cdr3_aa: CASSLVGLAGVGETQYF

d_call: TRBD1
j_call: TRBJ2-7
v_call: TRBV18
clone_size: once
cdr3_nt: TGTGCCAGCTCACCGGGGAACAGGGGGCCCTACGAGCAGTACTTC
cdr3_aa: CASSPGNRGPYEQYF

d_call: TRBD1
j_call: TRBJ1-2
v_call: TRBV30
clone_size: -
cdr3_nt: TGTGCCTGGAGTGTACTTCCCGGACAGGGAAGCTACACCTTC
cdr3_aa: CAWSVLPGQGSYTF

d_call: -
j_call: TRBJ1-4
v_call: TRBV2
clone_size: -
cdr3_nt: TGTGCCAGCAGTGAAGCTGAGTATGAAAAACTGTTTTTT
cdr3_aa: CASSEAEYEKLFF

d_call: -
j_call: TRBJ2-5
v_call: TRBV19
clone_size: once
cdr3_nt: TGTGCCAGTAGTATAGGGGGGGCAGGGGGAGAGACCCAGTACTTC
cdr3_aa: CASSIGGAGGETQYF

d_call: TRBD1
j_call: TRBJ1-5
v_call: TRBV19
clone_size: -
cdr3_nt: TGTGCCAGTAGTGCGTTGACAGGGGGGGTTTCGAGCAATCAGCCCCAGCATTTT
cdr3_aa: CASSALTGGVSSNQPQHF

d_call: -
j_call: TRBJ1-1
v_call: TRBV19
clone_size: -
cdr3_nt: TGTGCCAGTAGTATAGGTGGTAGCACTGAAGCTTTCTTT
cdr3_aa: CASSIGGSTEAFF

d_call: -
j_call: TRBJ2-7
v_call: TRBV7-9
clone_size: once
cdr3_nt: TGTGCCAGCAGCTTGACACAGGGTTCTTACGAGCAGTACTTC
cdr3_aa: CASSLTQGSYEQYF

d_call: TRBD2
j_call: TRBJ2-7
v_call: TRBV7-9
clone_size: few
cdr3_nt: TGTGCCAGCAGCTTAGTTCTAGCGGGAGGTTTCTACGAGCAGTACTTC
cdr3_aa: CASSLVLAGGFYEQYF

d_call: TRBD2
j_call: TRBJ2-2
v_call: TRBV4-2
clone_size: few
cdr3_nt: TGTGCCAGCAGCCAAGGAGCGGGGCGGCAGACCGGGGAGCTGTTTTTT
cdr3_aa: CASSQGAGRQTGELFF

d_call: TRBD2
j_call: TRBJ2-1
v_call: TRBV27
clone_size: -
cdr3_nt: TGTGCCAGCAGTTTGAATCTAGCGGGAGTTGCGAGTGAGCAGTTCTTC
cdr3_aa: CASSLNLAGVASEQFF

d_call: -
j_call: TRBJ1-5
v_call: TRBV19
clone_size: -
cdr3_nt: TGTGCCAGCCAACCGGCCGGAGGCAATCAGCCCCAGCATTTT
cdr3_aa: CASQPAGGNQPQHF

d_call: -
j_call: TRBJ2-6
v_call: TRBV7-3
clone_size: -
cdr3_nt: TGTGCCAGCAGCTTCTTTGGGGCCAACGTCCTGACTTTC
cdr3_aa: CASSFFGANVLTF

d_call: TRBD2
j_call: TRBJ2-7
v_call: TRBV6-2/TRBV6-3
clone_size: -
cdr3_nt: TGTGCCAGCACCCCGACTTACACCAGACTAGCGGGGGTTTCCCCCAACCCCTACGAGCAGTACTTC
cdr3_aa: CASTPTYTRLAGVSPNPYEQYF

d_call: -
j_call: TRBJ1-1
v_call: TRBV4-2
clone_size: -
cdr3_nt: TGTGCCAGCAGCCAAGATTCGGGGGGCATGAACACTGAAGCTTTCTTT
cdr3_aa: CASSQDSGGMNTEAFF

d_call: TRBD2
j_call: TRBJ2-7
v_call: TRBV5-1
clone_size: -
cdr3_nt: TGCGCCAGCAGCTTGGAAGCTAGCGGGAGGGCCTCTCTCTACGAGCAGTACTTC
cdr3_aa: CASSLEASGRASLYEQYF

d_call: -
j_call: TRBJ2-2
v_call: TRBV3-1/TRBV3-2
clone_size: -
cdr3_nt: TGTGCCAGCAGCCAAGAGGCCAGGGAGCTGTTTTTT
cdr3_aa: CASSQEARELFF

d_call: TRBD1
j_call: TRBJ2-7
v_call: TRBV19
clone_size: -
cdr3_nt: TGTGCCAGTAAGGGACAGACAACCTACGAGCAGTACTTC
cdr3_aa: CASKGQTTYEQYF

d_call: TRBD2
j_call: TRBJ2-1
v_call: TRBV2
clone_size: many
cdr3_nt: TGTGCCAGCGTAGACTTAGCGGGACAGCAGTTCTTC
cdr3_aa: CASVDLAGQQFF

d_call: -
j_call: TRBJ2-2
v_call: TRBV2
clone_size: -
cdr3_nt: TGTGCCAGCAGTGTCACTGGGACACCGAACACCGGGGAGCTGTTTTTT
cdr3_aa: CASSVTGTPNTGELFF

d_call: TRBD1
j_call: TRBJ1-4
v_call: TRBV5-6
clone_size: -
cdr3_nt: TGTGCCAGCAGCGGAACAGGGGGCGTAAATGAAAAACTGTTTTTT
cdr3_aa: CASSGTGGVNEKLFF

d_call: -
j_call: TRBJ2-3
v_call: TRBV5-1
clone_size: once
cdr3_nt: TGCGCCAGCAGCTTGCGGGGTACGCGCACAGATACGCAGTATTTT
cdr3_aa: CASSLRGTRTDTQYF

d_call: -
j_call: TRBJ1-5
v_call: TRBV6-2/TRBV6-3
clone_size: -
cdr3_nt: TGTGCCAGCAGTTACCCGGAAGCGGGGGATGCCCAGCCCCAGCATTTT
cdr3_aa: CASSYPEAGDAQPQHF

d_call: TRBD2
j_call: TRBJ2-1
v_call: TRBV5-1
clone_size: -
cdr3_nt: TGCGCCAGCAGCTCACGGGCGGGAGGGCCCTCGAGCAATGAGCAGTTCTTC
cdr3_aa: CASSSRAGGPSSNEQFF